The 17 T cell receptor beta chains below all came from one sample that was sequenced in a study of blood T cell repertoires in COVID-19. Repertoires were generated with immunoSEQ multiplex PCR, while TCRdb's copy carries only in-frame clones and drops some. This table holds 250,000 to 350,000 clones, roughly 85% found once. Source material: peripheral blood. These receptors originate from a woman aged 25 to 45 with active or convalescent COVID-19.

The chain joins TRBV9 to TRBJ1-2; tentatively, D is TRBD1 (6 bases). Trimming stripped 3 bases from V and 0 bases from J, with 12 bases between. CDR1 SGDLS and CDR2 YYNGEE come from the germline V gene. The CDR3 extends over 15 amino acids. CDR3 amino acids: CASSAGALANYGYTF. For the CDR3, the DNA is TGTGCCAGCAGCGCAGGGGCCTTAGCTAACTATGGCTACACCTTC.

This rearrangement joins TRBV2 to TRBJ1-2; D may be TRBD1 (5 bases). Germline loops: CDR1 SNHLY, CDR2 FYNNEI. The ends were cut back, 5 bases at V and 4 bases at J, with 20 bases in the middle. The CDR3 length is 16 residues. CDR3 coding DNA: TGTGCCAGCAGTTCACACCCTCAAGGGGCCGTCTATGGCTACACCTTC. Its protein product is CASSSHPQGAVYGYTF.

The rearrangement joins TRBV18 to TRBJ1-6; weak D call: TRBD1 (6 bases). Trimming cost V 3 bases and J 4 bases, with 10 bases left between them. Germline V gene sequence: CDR1 KGHSH, CDR2 LQKENI. The CDR3 has 15 residues. CDR3 residues: CASSPYGQYNSPLHF. The CDR3, as DNA: TGTGCCAGCTCACCTTACGGACAGTATAATTCACCCCTCCACTTT.

The chain couples TRBV10-1 to TRBJ2-2, with 8 nucleotides matching TRBD2. The CDR3 runs 17 residues. CDR1 is WNHNN, CDR2 SYGVQD, per germline (reference sequence). V lost 5 bases to trimming and J lost 4 bases; unmatched junction nucleotides: 12. CDR3 nucleotide sequence: TGCGCCAGCAGTCGGGGGGGAAGACCACTAATCACCGGGGAGCTGTTTTTT. Its protein is CASSRGGRPLITGELFF.

This rearrangement joins TRBV4-1 to TRBJ1-3; D gene uncertain. This CDR3 has 16 amino acids. V was trimmed by 1 base and J by 0 bases, leaving 10 bases between them. CDR1 MGHRA and CDR2 YSYEKL come from the germline V gene. CDR3 amino acids: CASSQVRSASGNTIYF. CDR3 nucleotide sequence: TGCGCCAGCAGCCAAGTTCGGAGCGCCTCTGGAAACACCATATATTTT.

This chain links TRBV28 with TRBJ1-2, with D unclear. This CDR3 spans 17 amino acids. Germline V gene sequence: CDR1 MDHEN, CDR2 SYDVKM. The ends were cut back, 0 bases at V and 8 bases at J, with 22 bases in the middle. The CDR3 DNA sequence: TGTGCCAGCAGTTTATGGCTGGGCCCAGACGGAAGCCGCGGCTACACCTTC. Its protein is CASSLWLGPDGSRGYTF.

The V and J genes are TRBV6-5 and TRBJ1-1, with D possibly matching TRBD1 (6 bases). Germline CDR1 MNHEY, CDR2 SVGAGI. V was pared by 6 bases and J by 2 bases, with 10 bases between. The CDR3 consists of 13 residues. The CDR3 region is CASSLQGNTEAFF. CDR3 sequence (DNA): TGTGCCAGCAGCCTACAGGGAAACACTGAAGCTTTCTTT.

The V gene is TRBV19, the J gene TRBJ1-5, with 11 bases that match TRBD1. Germline trimming cut 0 bases from V and 0 bases from J; bases unmatched to any gene: 10. The V gene's germline CDR1 is LNHDA and CDR2 SQIVND (reference sequence). CDR3 size: 20 residues. The CDR3 bases are TGTGCCAGTAGTATAGATCCTCGGACAGGGGGCGGTTATAGCAATCAGCCCCAGCATTTT. Its translation is CASSIDPRTGGGYSNQPQHF.

The rearrangement joins TRBV28 to TRBJ1-6; D may be TRBD1 (5 bases). The germline gives CDR1 MDHEN, CDR2 SYDVKM. Trimming removed 1 base from V and 4 bases from J, with 23 bases in between. This CDR3 contains 20 residues. CDR3 protein: CASSLSRSGGGWGYNSPLHF. CDR3 coding DNA: TGTGCCAGCAGTTTATCCCGGAGCGGGGGGGGATGGGGTTATAATTCACCCCTCCACTTT. Full variable domain (missing parts from reference TRBV28 and TRBJ1-6): DVKVTQSSRYLVKRTGEKVFLECVQDMDHENMFWYRQDPGLGLRLIYFSYDVKMKEKGDIPEGYSVSREKKERFSLILESASTNQTSMYLCASSLSRSGGGWGYNSPLHFGNGTRLTVT.

V usage is TRBV7-2 and J usage is TRBJ2-5; D remains unclear. The CDR3 length is 14 residues. V lost 6 bases, J lost 0 bases, and 11 bases lay in between. CDR1 SGHTA and CDR2 FQGNSA come from the germline V gene. DNA for the CDR3: TGTGCCAGCAGGCCGACTGTTAACCAAGAGACCCAGTACTTC. The encoded protein is CASRPTVNQETQYF.

The rearrangement joins TRBV3-1 (or the pseudogene TRBV3-2) to TRBJ1-2; D is unclear. V was trimmed by 1 base and J by 7 bases, leaving 13 bases between them. The germline CDR1 and CDR2 sequences are LGHDT and YNNKEL (reference sequence). CDR3 length: 14 amino acids. The CDR3 region is CASSQAAELSGYTF. The DNA of the CDR3 is TGTGCCAGCAGCCAAGCCGCGGAGCTTAGTGGCTACACCTTC.

In DNA form, the CDR3 reads TGTGCCAGCTCACCGGGGACAGGGACGACTAGGGCTGAAGCTTTCTTT. Its protein is CASSPGTGTTRAEAFF. The chain uses TRBV18 and TRBJ1-1; TRBD1 matches 9 bases. CDR3 length: 16 amino acids. V was pared by 3 bases and J by 6 bases, with 11 bases of the junction left unmatched. The germline V gene has CDR1 KGHSH and CDR2 LQKENI.

A remark on this clone: The junction departs from germline at one end; a sequencing error may be responsible. V gene TRBV7-7 combines with J gene TRBJ2-1; 8 bases align to TRBD1. The CDR3 runs 13 residues. Germline V lookup: CDR1 SSHAT, CDR2 FNYEAQ (reference sequence). CDR3 loop: CASSLDRDDEQFF. The DNA for the CDR3 is TGTGCTAGCAGCTTGGACAGGGATGATGAGCAGTTCTTC.

This chain joins TRBV6-5 and TRBJ2-3; tentatively, D is TRBD1 (6 bases). This CDR3 spans 15 amino acids. Germline-derived CDR1 and CDR2 are MNHEY and SVGAGI. The V end lost 8 bases, the J end lost 1 base, and 16 bases lay between the germline ends. The CDR3 is CASRDTGFGTDTQYF. The CDR3 bases are TGTGCCAGCCGGGACACCGGGTTTGGCACAGATACGCAGTATTTT.

The chain couples TRBV20-1 to TRBJ2-7; D is possibly TRBD2 (5 bases). Trimming left V 5 bases short and J 3 bases short, with 8 bases between. Germline V CDR1 and CDR2: DFQATT, SNEGSKA (reference sequence). The CDR3 consists of 11 residues. The DNA of the CDR3 is TGCAGTGCTCTCGGGGTCTACGAGCAGTACTTC. It translates to CSALGVYEQYF.

This chain connects TRBV5-1 to TRBJ2-7; tentatively, D is TRBD2 (5 bases). Germline values: CDR1 SGHRS, CDR2 YFSETQ. The CDR3 covers 16 residues. V lost 0 bases and J 7 bases, leaving 20 bases between the germline ends. The CDR3 DNA reads TGCGCCAGCAGCTTGGCCGCGGAGGCCCGCGAGAGGGAGCAGTACTTC. Amino acids: CASSLAAEAREREQYF.

The gene calls are TRBV6-5 and TRBJ2-7, with 8 bases fitting TRBD1. Germline loops: CDR1 MNHEY, CDR2 SVGAGI. Trimming took 6 bases from V and 3 from J; bases not matched to a gene: 7. There are 14 residues in the CDR3. CDR3 bases: TGTGCCAGCAGGAATACGGGACAGGTCTACGAGCAGTACTTC. It codes for CASRNTGQVYEQYF.